This T cell receptor (beta chain) was observed in a study of blood T cells in healthy people across ages. Combining a sample-barcoded 5' primer with a J-beta primer mix, a second PCR ran for roughly 7 to 12 cycles. TCRdb called the 5' RACE reads again in MiXCR, with one record for every CDR3 protein. The sample holds hundreds of thousands of distinct CDR3 sequences, under 70% seen once. CDR3 length: 14 residues. V lost 7 bases and J 0 bases, leaving 12 bases between the germline ends. The V gene's germline CDR1 is SQVTM and CDR2 ANQGSEA. Remarks on this clonotype: Its target is unknown.

Study results and caveats: PBMCs that were unsorted prevented a conclusive naive versus antigen-experienced comparison.

Every donor contributed about 10 milliliters of peripheral blood by blood draw. The TCR comes from a man between 60 and 75 years old in good health. The sequenced sample was blood. This chain connects TRBV29-1 to TRBJ1-4; D unresolved. CDR3 amino acids: CSGRGGPTNEKLFF. The CDR3 nucleotides are TGCAGCGGGCGGGGAGGGCCAACTAATGAAAAACTGTTTTTT.